The rows below give T cell receptor beta chains drawn from one sample of a study of Ad26.COV2.S vaccination and SARS-CoV-2 variants. The method was immunoSEQ multiplex PCR; TCRdb's version includes in-frame clones alone and lacks a portion of them. The sample includes approximately 420,000 clones, approximately 91% of them seen just once. The sequences come from peripheral blood, collected in a trial of Ad26.COV2.S vaccine versus placebo. These receptors were obtained from a person aged 18 to 59 who received the Ad26.COV2.S COVID-19 vaccine or a placebo. Each CDR3 is given with its conserved first and last residue. Fields, in order: V gene, D gene, J gene, CDR3 protein. The D gene is left open where the match is weak.

>TRBV4-1|TRBD1|TRBJ1-2
CASSQVLRTGGPNYGYTF
>TRBV7-9|-|TRBJ1-2
CASSLHVTGGAYGYTF
>TRBV10-2|-|TRBJ2-1
CASSGPWNEQFF
>TRBV5-4|TRBD1|TRBJ2-1
CASSRTGTGRNEQFF
>TRBV7-2|-|TRBJ2-7
CASSLALGGPYEQYF
>TRBV5-1|-|TRBJ2-3
CASKIGLDTNTQYF
>TRBV12-5|-|TRBJ1-2
CASGDPPASNGYTF
>TRBV5-4|-|TRBJ2-2
CASSSGLNTGELFF
>TRBV5-5|-|TRBJ1-1
CASTQGPGNTEAFF
>TRBV11-3|-|TRBJ2-6
CASSRTWGARGANVLTF
>TRBV27|-|TRBJ2-7
CASSPGLGGSEQYF
>TRBV11-2|TRBD1|TRBJ1-5
CASSLGQRNQPQHF
>TRBV4-1|-|TRBJ1-5
CASSQSRDEPQHF
>TRBV2|-|TRBJ1-2
CASSEGDWANYGYTF
>TRBV2|TRBD1|TRBJ1-1
CASTQTGVITEAFF
>TRBV5-5|-|TRBJ2-7
CASSLGGKGYEQYF
>TRBV9|TRBD2|TRBJ2-7
CASSPRGSGGAYEQYF
>TRBV11-1|-|TRBJ1-1
CASSFGGNTEAFF
>TRBV5-5|-|TRBJ1-3
CASNQRGPFSGNTIYF
>TRBV7-9|TRBD1|TRBJ1-3
CASSPRQGTGGNTIYF
>TRBV3-1/TRBV3-2|-|TRBJ2-4
CASSQGSQRNIQYF
>TRBV7-2|-|TRBJ1-3
CASSLGRSGQAGNTIYF
>TRBV27|TRBD1|TRBJ1-5
CASSRTGWDQPQHF
>TRBV7-8|-|TRBJ1-3
CASSFESGRGGNTIYF
>TRBV18|-|TRBJ1-2
CASSPARSPANYGYTF
>TRBV28|-|TRBJ1-1
CASRGYTEAFF
>TRBV27|-|TRBJ2-7
CASSFRARDAHFREQYF
>TRBV6-2/TRBV6-3|-|TRBJ1-4
CASSGPRGGDEKLFF
>TRBV27|TRBD2|TRBJ2-1
CASSLAGGGYNEQFF
>TRBV7-2|-|TRBJ2-3
CASSPHGARTDTQYF
>TRBV11-2|-|TRBJ2-1
CASRGSGFNEQFF
>TRBV7-2|TRBD1|TRBJ1-1
CASSLASPSGGYGTEAFF
>TRBV4-3|TRBD2|TRBJ2-4
CASSPGTSGGKNIQYF
>TRBV6-7|TRBD1|TRBJ2-6
CASTHRRTGGRSGANVLTF
>TRBV19|-|TRBJ2-1
CASSRRPDNEQFF
>TRBV7-2|-|TRBJ1-2
CASSLVADYGYTF
>TRBV14|-|TRBJ2-7
CASSLTGSYEQYF
>TRBV12-5|-|TRBJ1-6
CASGPPGEGFNSPLHF
>TRBV18|-|TRBJ2-5
CASSPPDSQETQYF
>TRBV6-1|TRBD1|TRBJ2-5
CASSDRGQGRETQYF
>TRBV6-5|TRBD1|TRBJ1-2
CASSQGTGGSYGYTF
>TRBV30|TRBD1|TRBJ1-2
CAWDRANYGYTF
>TRBV2|-|TRBJ1-5
CASGTLYQPQHF
>TRBV4-1|TRBD1|TRBJ1-2
CASSHEGAGYGYTF
>TRBV7-8|-|TRBJ2-5
CASSLNRESQETQYF
>TRBV24-1|-|TRBJ2-3
CATGPGSTDTQYF
>TRBV6-5|TRBD1|TRBJ1-2
CASSYATGIGYGYTF
>TRBV2|-|TRBJ2-2
CASSETPTNTGELFF
>TRBV6-5|TRBD2|TRBJ2-5
CASRDSGDETQYF